The source of this TCR beta chain is a study of blood T cell repertoires in COVID-19. Background on the study: From T cells, B-cell-depleted T cells, or PBMCs came the material, which was cDNA or gDNA.

The authors' processing: It was from reference gene primer amplification that nucleated cell counts were estimated. TCRdb keeps only in-frame clones here, not all; method: immunoSEQ multiplex PCR. V and J calls and clone size are as listed in that table; D and trimming were resolved from the DNA. Among fewer than 300,000 clones listed, around nine tenths were seen once. This CDR3 has 16 residues. Germline V CDR1 and CDR2: SGHVS, FQNEAQ. Trimming shortened V by 1 base and J by 3 bases, and 13 bases separated the two germline ends. Cohort assignment relied on participant-reported clinical history. Resolution of symptoms, clearance, or two negative PCRs was present in recovered Cohort 3 donors.

This sequence originates from a woman aged 25 to 39 who had recovered from COVID-19. The sample was PBMCs or T cells enriched from blood (not recorded which). The chain combines TRBV7-8 with TRBJ2-4; D possibly corresponds to TRBD2 (5 bases). The CDR3 reads CASSLGTSSDKNIQYF. CDR3 in DNA: TGTGCCAGCAGCTTAGGGACTTCCAGTGACAAAAACATTCAGTACTTC.